Listed below are T cell receptor beta chains from one sample, sequenced in a study of blood T cell repertoires in COVID-19. The protocol was immunoSEQ multiplex PCR, while the TCRdb copy is restricted to in-frame clones and leaves out a portion. Of about 200,000 clones detected, approximately 86% appear once; the ten largest clones hold roughly 4%. Material: PBMCs or T cells enriched from blood (not recorded which). These receptors all come from a woman in her thirties who had been exposed to COVID-19. The CDR3 runs from the conserved cysteine through the conserved F or W. A D gene is named only where the DNA matches it firmly. Where a row states a size, it is once, few, many or the class of an expanded clone; other rows omit it.

few	-	TRBV3-1/TRBV3-2	TRBJ2-2	TGTGCCAGCAGCCCGGGACAAAAGAACACCGGGGAGCTGTTTTTT	CASSPGQKNTGELFF
once	TRBD2	TRBV10-1	TRBJ2-1	TGCGCCAGCAGTGGTGGACTAGCGGGGTTCGATGAGCAGTTCTTC	CASSGGLAGFDEQFF
few	-	TRBV7-6	TRBJ1-2	TGTGCCAGCAGCGCCTTTGGTAGGGGGTCCACGTATGGCTACACCTTC	CASSAFGRGSTYGYTF
many	-	TRBV7-9	TRBJ1-6	TGTGCCAGCAGCTTGTTTAAAGTAGAGTATAATTCACCCCTCCACTTT	CASSLFKVEYNSPLHF
-	-	TRBV7-6	TRBJ2-2	TGTGCCAGCACCCCCGGGATCCCCGGGGAGCTGTTTTTT	CASTPGIPGELFF
-	-	TRBV15	TRBJ1-6	TGTGCCACCAGCAGAGATCATAGTGCAAGCTCCTATAATTCACCCCTCCACTTT	CATSRDHSASSYNSPLHF
-	-	TRBV9	TRBJ1-2	TGTGCCAGCAGCGTAGATGGCGGCGGGGGCTACACCTTC	CASSVDGGGGYTF
-	-	TRBV2	TRBJ1-6	TGTGCCAGCAGTGCCCGGGGATTACTGAATTCACCCCTCCACTTT	CASSARGLLNSPLHF
-	-	TRBV20-1	TRBJ1-1	TGCAGTGCTAGTGCGGGGGGTAACTCTGAAGCTTTCTTT	CSASAGGNSEAFF
-	-	TRBV12-5	TRBJ2-1	TGTGCTAGTGGTTTGTCGACTTATGGAGGTGAGCAGTTCTTC	CASGLSTYGGEQFF
-	TRBD1	TRBV5-1	TRBJ1-4	TGCGCCAGCAGCTTGGGCCTTATAGGGGGCGCGAGTGAAAAACTGTTTTTT	CASSLGLIGGASEKLFF
-	TRBD1	TRBV19	TRBJ1-1	TGTGCCAGTAGTCTCCGACAGGGGACGAACACTGAAGCTTTCTTT	CASSLRQGTNTEAFF
-	TRBD1	TRBV4-1	TRBJ1-5	TGCGCCAGCAGCCAAGACCCACAGGGGGTGGGGGATCAGCCCCAGCATTTT	CASSQDPQGVGDQPQHF
-	TRBD1	TRBV18	TRBJ2-7	TGTGCCAGCTCACCTCCTGGACAGGGCTCCTACGAGCAGTACTTC	CASSPPGQGSYEQYF
-	-	TRBV24-1	TRBJ1-3	TGTGCCACCAGTGAGGCGACAGGCTCGCTCTCTGGAAACACCATATATTTT	CATSEATGSLSGNTIYF
-	-	TRBV7-3	TRBJ2-3	TGTGCCAGCAGCTTCGAGTTCACGGATACGCAGTATTTT	CASSFEFTDTQYF
-	TRBD2	TRBV7-2	TRBJ2-7	TGTGCCAGCAGCCCGAGGAGGCGGGGGGCCGGGGAGCAGTACTTC	CASSPRRRGAGEQYF
few	-	TRBV18	TRBJ2-7	TGTGCCAGCTCACCGTCAGGGGCCACTTACGAGCAGTACTTC	CASSPSGATYEQYF
-	TRBD1	TRBV2	TRBJ1-4	TGTGCCAGCAGGCAGGGGGCGGCTAATGAAAAACTGTTTTTT	CASRQGAANEKLFF
once	TRBD2	TRBV3-1/TRBV3-2	TRBJ2-1	TGTGCCAGCAGCCAAGAGACGGGGGGCTACAATGAGCAGTTCTTC	CASSQETGGYNEQFF
-	TRBD1	TRBV19	TRBJ2-7	TGTGCCAGTAGTACAGGGACAGGTCGTGGGGCCTACGAGCAGTACTTC	CASSTGTGRGAYEQYF
-	-	TRBV27	TRBJ1-2	TGTGCCAGCAGGGAGGGGCCCGGGGGCTACACCTTC	CASREGPGGYTF
few	TRBD1	TRBV2	TRBJ1-6	TGTGCCAGCAGTAACCAGGGGGTTCAGAATTCACCCCTCCACTTT	CASSNQGVQNSPLHF